Presented here are 29 T cell receptor beta chains from one specimen sequenced in a study of blood T cell repertoires in COVID-19. Assay used: immunoSEQ multiplex PCR; TCRdb lists only in-frame clones, some missing. The table lists more than 55,000 clones, over 75% of them singletons. Sequenced material: peripheral blood. These receptor sequences come from a man older than 75 with acute or convalescent COVID-19.

The rearrangement joins TRBV10-3 to TRBJ1-3; maybe TRBD1 (6 bases). The CDR3 spans 17 residues. CDR1 is ENHRY, CDR2 SYGVKD, per germline. The V gene lost 6 bases and the J gene lost 0 bases, with 18 bases spanning the gap. CDR3 amino acids: CAIRELTGTNSGNTIYF. The CDR3 DNA sequence: TGTGCCATCAGGGAACTAACCGGGACAAACTCTGGAAACACCATATATTTT.

The V gene is TRBV4-1, the J gene TRBJ2-5; 14 bases match TRBD2. Trimming took 5 bases from V and 2 from J; bases not matched to a gene: 4. Germline values: CDR1 MGHRA, CDR2 YSYEKL. This CDR3 is built from 16 residues. DNA for the CDR3: TGCGCCAGCAGCTTCCGACTAGCGGGGGGGCAAGAGACCCAGTACTTC. It translates to CASSFRLAGGQETQYF.

J is TRBJ2-1 and V is TRBV6-2 or TRBV6-3; D is perhaps TRBD2 (6 bases). The V and J ends lost 6 bases and 8 bases respectively, with 17 bases between them. Germline assignment: CDR1 MNHEY and CDR2 SVGEGT. The CDR3 totals 14 residues. The CDR3 DNA is TGTGCCAGCAGCCGGGACTCGAAGTTGGATGAGCAGTTCTTC. Its protein is CASSRDSKLDEQFF.

The chain links TRBV30 to TRBJ1-2; 8 bases fit TRBD1. This CDR3 has 16 amino acids. CDR1 GTSNPN and CDR2 SVGIG come from the germline V gene (reference sequence). V dropped 2 bases and J dropped 4; count of bases not matched to a gene: 12. CDR3 nucleotides: TGTGCCTGGAGTATCTCGAGGGACAGGTTCAGCTATGGCTACACCTTC. Translation: CAWSISRDRFSYGYTF.

The gene calls are TRBV10-3 and TRBJ2-2; 8 bases agree with TRBD2. Germline V lookup: CDR1 ENHRY, CDR2 SYGVKD. CDR3 size: 16 residues. Trimming removed 9 bases from V and 2 bases from J; junction bases left unmatched: 11. CDR3 loop: CAITNRGGPNTGELFF. CDR3 nucleotide sequence: TGTGCCATTACCAATCGGGGGGGGCCCAACACCGGGGAGCTGTTTTTT.

The J gene is TRBJ1-5, the V gene TRBV15, with TRBD1 identical over 11 bases. Trimming took 5 bases from V and 6 from J; bases not matched to a gene: 9. The CDR3 length is 16 residues. Germline CDR1 LNHNV, CDR2 YYDKDF (reference sequence). CDR3 DNA: TGTGCCACCAGCGGGGGGAGGACAGGGGGCTTTCAGCCCCAGCATTTT. Amino acids: CATSGGRTGGFQPQHF.

This chain links TRBV5-6 with TRBJ1-1; 9 positions agree with TRBD1. CDR1 and CDR2 from the germline V gene are SGHDT and YYEEEE. V was clipped by 4 bases and J by 6 bases; unmatched bases: 10. There are 15 residues in the CDR3. The CDR3 DNA reads TGTGCCAGCAGCCGCCTGGGACAGGGTGTAGCTGAAGCTTTCTTT. Amino acids: CASSRLGQGVAEAFF. The full variable domain, with the rest looked up from reference TRBV5-6 and TRBJ1-1, is DAGVTQSPTHLIKTRGQQVTLRCSPKSGHDTVSWYQQALGQGPQFIFQYYEEEERQRGNFPDRFSGHQFPNYSSELNVNALLLGDSALYLCASSRLGQGVAEAFFGQGTRLTVV.

CDR3 amino acids: CATSIDRGEQYF. CDR3 sequence (DNA): TGTGCCACCAGCATTGACAGGGGCGAGCAGTACTTC. The chain has TRBV15 and TRBJ2-7; 8 nucleotides line up with TRBD1. V gave up 4 bases and J gave up 6 bases; unmatched junction bases: 2. The CDR3 runs 12 residues. CDR1 and CDR2 (germline): LNHNV, YYDKDF (reference sequence). Variable domain in full (rest from reference TRBV15 and TRBJ2-7): DAMVIQNPRYQVTQFGKPVTLSCSQTLNHNVMYWYQQKSSQAPKLLFHYYDKDFNNEADTPDNFQSRRPNTSFCFLDIRSPGLGDTAMYLCATSIDRGEQYFGPGTRLTVT.

The V and J genes are TRBV6-6 and TRBJ1-1; D possibly corresponds to TRBD1 (5 bases). CDR3 length: 13 amino acids. Germline assignment: CDR1 MNHNY and CDR2 SVGAGI (reference sequence). V lost 2 bases and J 4 bases, leaving 8 bases between the germline ends. Here the CDR3 reads CASSYGGVTEAFF. CDR3 coding DNA: TGTGCCAGCAGTTACGGAGGGGTCACTGAAGCTTTCTTT.

This clone was counted only a few times. The J gene is TRBJ1-1, the V gene TRBV6-5; no firm D call. Looked up from germline, CDR1 is MNHEY and CDR2 is SVGAGI. CDR3 length: 15 amino acids. Trimming cost V 0 bases and J 1 base, with 9 bases left between them. The DNA for the CDR3 is TGTGCCAGCAGTTACTCGCCTACAGCGAACACTGAAGCTTTCTTT. It specifies CASSYSPTANTEAFF.

The chain links TRBV5-1 to TRBJ2-5; 10 nucleotides agree with TRBD1. The CDR3 has 15 amino acids. Germline values: CDR1 SGHRS, CDR2 YFSETQ. Unmatched junction bases numbered 8, after V lost 4 bases and J lost 5 bases. CDR3 DNA sequence: TGCGCCAGCAGCAGGGACAGGGGAGGAGAGGAGACCCAGTACTTC. Protein sequence: CASSRDRGGEETQYF.

The chain joins TRBV30 to TRBJ1-5; 10 bases match TRBD1. The CDR3 length is 13 residues. V shed 3 bases and J 7 bases; nucleotides not matched to a gene: 3. Germline loops: CDR1 GTSNPN, CDR2 SVGIG (reference sequence). CDR3 sequence: CAWSKTGGQPQHF. The CDR3 DNA is TGTGCCTGGAGCAAGACAGGGGGCCAGCCCCAGCATTTT. The full variable domain, completed using reference TRBV30 and TRBJ1-5, is SQTIHQWPATLVQPVGSPLSLECTVEGTSNPNLYWYRQAAGRGLQLLFYSVGIGQISSEVPQNLSASRPQDRQFILSSKKLLLSDSGFYLCAWSKTGGQPQHFGDGTRLSIL.

CDR3 sequence (DNA): TGCGCCAGCAGCTTGGGTAGGGAGAGAGAGACCCAGTACTTC. Its translation is CASSLGRERETQYF. The J gene is TRBJ2-5, the V gene TRBV5-1; a weak D match, TRBD2 (5 bases). Per germline, CDR1 SGHRS and CDR2 YFSETQ. V lost 0 bases and J 4 bases, leaving 10 bases between the germline ends. There are 14 residues in the CDR3.

CDR3: CASSVGRGDSPLHF. In nucleotides, the CDR3 is TGTGCCAGTAGCGTTGGGAGGGGGGATTCACCCCTCCACTTT. This chain joins TRBV19 and TRBJ1-6; tentatively, D is TRBD1 (6 bases). V was clipped by 6 bases and J by 8 bases, with 14 bases between them. Germline V gene sequence: CDR1 LNHDA, CDR2 SQIVND (reference sequence). The length of the CDR3 is 14 residues.

CDR3 sequence: CAWRRLQNTEAFF. The DNA of the CDR3 is TGTGCCTGGAGAAGACTCCAGAACACTGAAGCTTTCTTT. This sequence joins TRBV30 and TRBJ1-1; D remains ambiguous. The germline V and J ends were trimmed by 3 bases and 1 base, with 9 bases remaining between them. Germline lookup yields CDR1 GTSNPN and CDR2 SVGIG (reference sequence). The CDR3 totals 13 residues. The full variable domain, completed using reference TRBV30 and TRBJ1-1, is SQTIHQWPATLVQPVGSPLSLECTVEGTSNPNLYWYRQAAGRGLQLLFYSVGIGQISSEVPQNLSASRPQDRQFILSSKKLLLSDSGFYLCAWRRLQNTEAFFGQGTRLTVV.

This clone is a singleton in its sample. The chain is built from TRBV11-2 and TRBJ1-5, with D perhaps matching TRBD1 (5 bases). The CDR3 consists of 15 residues. With 5 bases removed from V and 4 bases from J, the gap between germline ends came to 15 bases. Looked up from germline, CDR1 is SGHAT and CDR2 is FQNNGV. CDR3: CASSPAGTPNQPQHF. The CDR3 nucleotides read TGTGCCAGCAGCCCCGCTGGGACTCCTAATCAGCCCCAGCATTTT.

The genes are TRBV7-2 and TRBJ2-1; D gene ambiguous. The V and J ends lost 3 bases and 7 bases respectively, with 13 bases between them. The germline V gene has CDR1 SGHTA and CDR2 FQGNSA. This CDR3 is 14 amino acids long. The DNA of the CDR3 is TGTGCCAGCAGCTTCGCGGTCCTTCCAAATGAGCAGTTCTTC. Amino acids: CASSFAVLPNEQFF.

The chain joins TRBV9 to TRBJ1-2, with D tentatively TRBD1 (6 bases). CDR1 and CDR2 from the germline V gene are SGDLS and YYNGEE. Trimming removed 3 bases from V and 7 bases from J, with 13 bases in between. The CDR3 consists of 13 residues. In nucleotides, the CDR3 is TGTGCCAGCAGCGCTTCAGGGGTGGCTGGCTACACCTTC. It translates to CASSASGVAGYTF. Using reference TRBV9 and TRBJ1-2 for the parts outside the CDR3, the full variable domain is DSGVTQTPKHLITATGQRVTLRCSPRSGDLSVYWYQQSLDQGLQFLIQYYNGEERAKGNILERFSAQQFPDLHSELNLSSLELGDSALYFCASSASGVAGYTFGSGTRLTVV.

This rearrangement joins TRBV3-1 (or the pseudogene TRBV3-2) to TRBJ1-1; D gene uncertain. The CDR3 length is 12 residues. Trimming took off 4 bases at V and 6 bases at J, with 9 bases between the two ends. Germline values: CDR1 LGHDT, CDR2 YNNKEL (reference sequence). DNA of the CDR3: TGTGCCAGCAGCCCACACAACGCTGAAGCTTTCTTT. As protein: CASSPHNAEAFF.

The chain is built from TRBV30 and TRBJ1-1, with a tentative D call TRBD1 (5 bases). V shed 2 bases and J shed 2 bases, with 18 bases lying between them. The CDR3 length is 16 residues. The germline gives CDR1 GTSNPN, CDR2 SVGIG (reference sequence). CDR3 region: CAWSPVGQGGNTEAFF. In DNA form, the CDR3 reads TGTGCCTGGAGTCCCGTGGGGCAGGGCGGAAACACTGAAGCTTTCTTT.

A single count supports this clone. The chain joins TRBV7-2 to TRBJ2-6, with 10 bases matching TRBD1. Per the germline V gene, CDR1 is SGHTA and CDR2 is FQGNSA. The CDR3 loop spans 16 amino acids. The ends lost 4 bases at V and 2 bases at J; junction bases unmatched: 2. For the CDR3, the DNA is TGTGCCAGCAGCTCCGGACAGGGGGCTGGGGCCAACGTCCTGACTTTC. It encodes CASSSGQGAGANVLTF.

This chain links TRBV6-6 with TRBJ1-1; D is uncertain. Germline V gene sequence: CDR1 MNHNY, CDR2 SVGAGI (reference sequence). V was pared by 2 bases and J by 3 bases, with 4 bases between. CDR3 length: 12 residues. CDR3 amino acids: CASSYLDTEAFF. The CDR3 coding sequence is TGTGCCAGCAGTTACCTCGACACTGAAGCTTTCTTT.

The chain has TRBV7-2 and TRBJ2-7, with D maybe TRBD2 (6 bases). The germline V and J ends were trimmed by 3 bases and 0 bases, with 12 bases remaining between them. Germline V CDR1 and CDR2: SGHTA, FQGNSA. The CDR3 runs to 15 residues. The CDR3: CASSFGGVSSYEQYF. CDR3 nucleotide sequence: TGTGCCAGCAGCTTCGGCGGGGTCAGCTCCTACGAGCAGTACTTC.

V is TRBV5-4 and J is TRBJ1-2, with no clear D. The length of the CDR3 is 13 residues. CDR1 is SGHNT and CDR2 is YYREEE in the germline V gene (reference sequence). V dropped 5 bases and J dropped 1 base, with 9 bases sitting between them. The DNA for the CDR3 is TGTGCCAGCAGTCGTGGAGATAACTATGGCTACACCTTC. Its protein is CASSRGDNYGYTF.

This clone has only one observation. This rearrangement joins TRBV5-1 to TRBJ2-7; 11 nucleotides align to TRBD1. Trimming at V came to 2 bases and at J to 5 bases, leaving 6 bases not matched to a gene. The CDR3 length is 15 residues. CDR1 and CDR2 from the germline V gene are SGHRS and YFSETQ. The CDR3 loop reads CASSFGQGAQDEQYF. The CDR3 coding sequence is TGCGCCAGCAGCTTCGGACAGGGGGCACAGGACGAGCAGTACTTC. Full variable domain (rest looked up from reference TRBV5-1 and TRBJ2-7): KAGVTQTPRYLIKTRGQQVTLSCSPISGHRSVSWYQQTPGQGLQFLFEYFSETQRNKGNFPGRFSGRQFSNSRSEMNVSTLELGDSALYLCASSFGQGAQDEQYFGPGTRLTVT.

Of note for this clone: At one boundary the junction diverges from the germline segment, which might be a read error. J is TRBJ2-2 and V is TRBV6-1, with 8 bases identical to TRBD1. The germline gives CDR1 MNHNS, CDR2 SASEGT. This CDR3 has 15 residues. CDR3 coding DNA: TGTGCCAGCAGGGAAGGGACAGGGAACACCGGGGAGCTGTTTTTT. Its translation is CASREGTGNTGELFF.

This chain uses TRBV7-9 with TRBJ2-2, with D possibly matching TRBD1 (6 bases). The CDR3 totals 15 residues. Germline values: CDR1 SEHNR, CDR2 FQNEAQ (reference sequence). V lost 4 bases and J 5 bases, leaving 14 bases between the germline ends. CDR3 amino acids: CASSSRDTNTGELFF. Written as DNA, the CDR3 is TGTGCCAGCAGCTCCCGGGACACAAATACCGGGGAGCTGTTTTTT.

This clone was observed once. V is TRBV7-2 and J is TRBJ2-3; 7 bases are shared with TRBD1. The length of the CDR3 is 14 residues. The germline CDR1 and CDR2 sequences are SGHTA and FQGNSA. The J segment lost 4 bases and the V segment lost 0 bases, leaving 1 base of the junction unmatched. The CDR3 sequence is CASSLARGPDTQYF. CDR3 DNA: TGTGCCAGCAGCTTAGCGAGGGGGCCAGATACGCAGTATTTT.

The chain carries TRBV6-5 and TRBJ1-1; D ambiguous. Trimming took off 8 bases at V and 6 bases at J, with 13 bases between the two ends. Germline CDR1 and CDR2: MNHEY and SVGAGI. This CDR3 comprises 12 residues. CDR3 in amino acids: CASGVGRAEAFF. The CDR3 DNA reads as TGTGCCAGCGGGGTGGGGAGGGCTGAAGCTTTCTTT.